This T cell receptor beta chain was observed in a study of T cell responses to AZD1222 COVID-19 vaccine. Study-wide findings and caveats: Only a handful of AZD1222 recipients, roughly six in all, had baseline seropositivity. A mostly white British donor set with more females was recruited, and clonal diversity was possibly underestimated.

Germline assignment: CDR1 KGHSH and CDR2 LQKENI. With V trimmed by 3 bases and J by 5 bases, 4 bases remained unmatched. This CDR3 spans 15 amino acids. Turning to this clone: Its specificity is unknown.

Some clones are missing from TCRdb's copy, which holds only in-frame ones; the method was immunoSEQ multiplex PCR. The sample has 170,000 or so clones, roughly nine tenths seen once; the top ten hold approximately 2.8%. This chain connects TRBV18 to TRBJ1-5; TRBD1 matches at 10 bases. This specimen consisted of peripheral blood, obtained on day 0 of AZD1222 vaccination. The clonotype was recovered from an adult in good health. This CDR3 reads CASSPRTGGDQPQHF. The CDR3 nucleotides read TGTGCCAGCTCACCCCGGACAGGGGGTGATCAGCCCCAGCATTTT.